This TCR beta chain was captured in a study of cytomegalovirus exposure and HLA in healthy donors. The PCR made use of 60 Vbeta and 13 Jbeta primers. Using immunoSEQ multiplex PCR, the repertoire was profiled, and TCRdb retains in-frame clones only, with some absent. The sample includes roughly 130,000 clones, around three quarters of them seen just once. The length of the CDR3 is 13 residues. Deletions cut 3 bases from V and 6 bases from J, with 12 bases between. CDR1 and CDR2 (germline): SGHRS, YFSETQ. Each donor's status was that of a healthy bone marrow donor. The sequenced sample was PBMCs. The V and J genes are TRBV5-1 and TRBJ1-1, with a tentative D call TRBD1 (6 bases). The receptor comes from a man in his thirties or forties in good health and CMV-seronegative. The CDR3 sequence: CASSSAGVAEAFF. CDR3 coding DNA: TGCGCCAGCAGCTCGGCAGGGGTCGCTGAAGCTTTCTTT.